The entry below describes one T cell receptor beta chain. Its antigen is unknown. The germline V gene encodes CDR1 MNHEY and CDR2 SMNVEV (reference sequence). The length of the CDR3 is 15 residues. Between the trimmed V and J ends, which lost 3 bases and 5 bases, there was a span of 13 bases. The repertoire was sequenced with immunoSEQ multiplex PCR; TCRdb's copy has only in-frame clones and lacks some. The sample lists more than 300,000 clones, approximately 86% seen once, with approximately 2% in the top ten. This specimen belongs to a study of Ad26.COV2.S vaccination and SARS-CoV-2 variants. Study results and caveats: The TCR-based breadth and depth measures might underestimate overall T cell responses. Breadth measured for non-spike TCRs was similar across vaccine and placebo recipients.

The treatment here: roughly 20 received Ad26.COV2.S at low or high dose, single or two shots; roughly five received placebo; per-sample allocation not given. The study sampled participants on day 63 after the first vaccine or placebo injection. A Boston adult aged 18-55 years was the donor. The TCR was taken from a person between 18 and 60 years old who received the Ad26.COV2.S COVID-19 vaccine or a placebo. Sample: peripheral blood, taken in a trial of Ad26.COV2.S vaccine versus placebo. The chain employs TRBV27 and TRBJ1-4; no reliable D call. CDR3 loop: CASSLSYGPNEKLFF. DNA for the CDR3: TGTGCCAGCAGTTTGTCCTATGGACCCAATGAAAAACTGTTTTTT.